The 8 T cell receptor beta chains below all came from one sample that was sequenced in a study of technical replicates of blood from a handful of donors. The method was immunoSEQ multiplex PCR; TCRdb's version includes in-frame clones alone and lacks a portion of them. The sample yields 65,000 to 95,000 clones, around 94% seen once. Sequencing was performed on T cells isolated from PBMCs. These receptors were taken from a human donor in good health.

The chain has TRBV19 and TRBJ1-5; D gene unclear. Germline-derived CDR1 and CDR2 are LNHDA and SQIVND (reference sequence). The length of the CDR3 is 14 residues. V gave up 1 base and J gave up 3 bases, with 7 bases separating them. This CDR3 reads CASSIVSINQPQHF. CDR3 DNA sequence: TGTGCCAGTAGTATAGTCTCTATCAATCAGCCCCAGCATTTT.

This clone came up once. The CDR3 here is CASVGGDRKNEQYF. DNA for the CDR3: TGTGCCAGCGTGGGGGGGGACAGGAAGAACGAGCAGTACTTC. The chain combines TRBV6-1 with TRBJ2-7; D perhaps matches TRBD1 (8 bases). V lost 8 bases and J 5 bases, leaving 19 bases between the germline ends. Germline CDR1 reads MNHNS; CDR2 reads SASEGT. This CDR3 spans 14 amino acids.

The CDR3 bases are TGTGCCAGCAGACACCTGGACTACCAAGAGACCCAGTACTTC. Translation: CASRHLDYQETQYF. V gene TRBV6-5 combines with J gene TRBJ2-5; D may be TRBD2 (5 bases). The germline CDR1 and CDR2 sequences are MNHEY and SVGAGI. This CDR3 is built from 14 residues. V lost 6 bases to trimming and J lost 0 bases, with 11 bases between them.

Comments on this clone: At the DNA level, this CDR3 is encoded by other sequences in the same sample as well. This chain links TRBV7-2 with TRBJ2-3; 9 bases match TRBD2. The CDR3 consists of 15 residues. Looked up from germline, CDR1 is SGHTA and CDR2 is FQGNSA. J was trimmed by 0 bases and V by 2 bases; bases with no gene match: 0. The CDR3 is CASSLTSGSTDTQYF. The CDR3 nucleotides read TGTGCCAGCAGCTTAACTAGCGGGAGCACAGATACGCAGTATTTT.

This clone has only one observation. This sequence joins TRBV28 and TRBJ1-2; 8 positions match TRBD1. This CDR3 is 14 amino acids long. V lost 8 bases, J lost 5 bases, and 10 bases stayed unmatched. Germline CDR1 MDHEN, CDR2 SYDVKM. As DNA, the CDR3 is TGTGCCAGCGTCAGGGGGCGGCTAAATTATGGCTACACCTTC. Translation: CASVRGRLNYGYTF.

The chain uses TRBV2 and TRBJ2-3; the match to TRBD2 covers 13 bases. The ends lost 6 bases at V and 4 bases at J; junction bases unmatched: 4. Germline V gene data show CDR1 as SNHLY and CDR2 as FYNNEI. CDR3 length equals 15 residues. CDR3: CASSAGLAGSDTQYF. CDR3 sequence (DNA): TGTGCCAGCAGCGCGGGACTAGCGGGATCAGATACGCAGTATTTT.

The genes are TRBV6-5 and TRBJ1-2; 9 nucleotides match TRBD1. The CDR3 consists of 15 residues. J was trimmed by 6 bases and V by 2 bases; bases with no gene match: 7. CDR1 is MNHEY and CDR2 is SVGAGI in the germline V gene. The CDR3 sequence: CASSYRDRVGDGYTF. In DNA, the CDR3 is TGTGCCAGCAGTTACCGGGACAGGGTTGGGGATGGCTACACCTTC.

V is TRBV5-6 and J is TRBJ1-2, with TRBD1 identical over 9 bases. CDR3 length: 17 residues. In germline, CDR1 is SGHDT, CDR2 YYEEEE. Germline trimming cut 3 bases from V and 5 bases from J; bases unmatched to any gene: 14. CDR3 residues: CASSYWDRALTEYGYTF. The DNA for the CDR3 is TGTGCCAGCAGCTACTGGGACAGGGCACTAACTGAGTATGGCTACACCTTC. Using reference TRBV5-6 and TRBJ1-2 for the parts outside the CDR3, the full variable domain is DAGVTQSPTHLIKTRGQQVTLRCSPKSGHDTVSWYQQALGQGPQFIFQYYEEEERQRGNFPDRFSGHQFPNYSSELNVNALLLGDSALYLCASSYWDRALTEYGYTFGSGTRLTVV.